Following are 28 T cell receptor beta chains from one sample sequenced in a study of blood T cell repertoires in COVID-19 (TCRdb year 2020). The library was generated by the immunoSEQ multiplex PCR assay. Drawn from immuneACCESS, this table holds only the in-frame rearrangements with V and J called that TCRdb kept. Clones are partly lost; checked studies trace under half to an unresolved V gene and leave the rest unexplained. This sample has some 80,000 clones in its table, and 88% of those were observed once. The ten largest clonotypes hold roughly 19% of the sample. The material sequenced was peripheral blood. The receptors shown here come from a human donor in a cohort sampled during active COVID-19.

This clone turned up a few times. This sequence joins TRBV28 and TRBJ1-5; D is unclear. V gave up 6 bases and J gave up 1 base, with 16 bases separating them. CDR3 length: 16 residues. The germline gives CDR1 MDHEN, CDR2 SYDVKM. CDR3 nucleotide sequence: TGTGCCAGCAGAACCCTTTCAGGTTCCAGCAATCAGCCCCAGCATTTT. Its translation is CASRTLSGSSNQPQHF.

The rearrangement links TRBV7-2 to TRBJ2-3; possibly TRBD1 for D (6 bases). The CDR3 is 16 amino acids. Germline V gene sequence: CDR1 SGHTA, CDR2 FQGNSA. Deletions cut 3 bases from V and 1 base from J, with 14 bases between. The CDR3 coding sequence is TGTGCCAGCAGCTTCAACCCAGGGGCGGGCACAGATACGCAGTATTTT. Residues: CASSFNPGAGTDTQYF.

J is TRBJ2-1 and V is TRBV7-8, with TRBD2 matching over 7 bases. This CDR3 is 16 amino acids long. Germline assignment: CDR1 SGHVS and CDR2 FQNEAQ. Trimming removed 5 bases from V and 0 bases from J; junction bases left unmatched: 7. DNA of the CDR3: TGTGCCAGCAGCCCCGGGGGAGGGAGCTCCTACAATGAGCAGTTCTTC. It encodes CASSPGGGSSYNEQFF.

The rearrangement links TRBV9 to TRBJ2-7; possible D gene TRBD2, 6 bases. The CDR3 runs 12 residues. Deletions cut 7 bases from V and 3 bases from J, with 11 bases between. The germline V gene has CDR1 SGDLS and CDR2 YYNGEE. The CDR3 sequence is CASGGTHYEQYF. The DNA of the CDR3 is TGTGCCAGCGGAGGGACTCACTACGAGCAGTACTTC.

The V and J genes are TRBV12-3 or TRBV12-4 and TRBJ1-1; 7 nucleotides match TRBD1. Trimming removed 5 bases from V and 6 bases from J; junction bases left unmatched: 6. This CDR3 is built from 13 residues. The CDR3 here is CASSRRQGAEAFF. Written as DNA, the CDR3 is TGTGCCAGCAGTCGTCGACAGGGCGCTGAAGCTTTCTTT.

V and J are TRBV6-6 and TRBJ2-2; 10 bases line up with TRBD2. The CDR3 is 15 amino acids. Looked up from germline, CDR1 is MNHNY and CDR2 is SVGAGI (reference sequence). The V gene end was trimmed by 2 bases and the J gene end by 6 bases; junction bases not matched to a gene: 3. The CDR3: CASSYGLAGAGELFF. CDR3 DNA: TGTGCCAGCAGTTACGGTCTAGCGGGGGCCGGGGAGCTGTTTTTT.

This clone was seen only once. The gene calls are TRBV4-3 and TRBJ2-2; D is uncertain. Germline CDR1 and CDR2: LGHNA and YSLEER. The CDR3 runs 13 residues. The V end was cut by 3 bases, the J end by 2 bases, with 4 bases between. The CDR3 spells CASSQLNTGELFF. CDR3 bases: TGCGCCAGCAGCCAGCTAAACACCGGGGAGCTGTTTTTT.

This clone was seen only a few times. The chain recombines TRBV6-6 with TRBJ1-3, with D possibly matching TRBD1 (6 bases). Trimming stripped 6 bases from V and 2 bases from J, with 14 bases between. The germline V gene encodes CDR1 MNHNY and CDR2 SVGAGI (reference sequence). CDR3 length equals 15 residues. This chain's CDR3 is CASSSTQGTGNTIYF. The DNA of the CDR3 is TGTGCCAGCAGCTCGACACAGGGAACTGGAAACACCATATATTTT.

The J gene is TRBJ2-3, the V gene TRBV14; 10 bases map to TRBD1. The CDR3 has 17 residues. The J segment lost 5 bases and the V segment lost 1 base, leaving 9 bases of the junction unmatched. The germline CDR1 and CDR2 sequences are SGHDN and FVKESK. The CDR3: CASSQAAGQGPRDTQYF. DNA for the CDR3: TGTGCCAGCAGCCAAGCGGCGGGACAGGGGCCGAGAGATACGCAGTATTTT.

DNA of the CDR3: TGTGCCAGCAGCTTACAGGGTCAGCCCCAGCATTTT. It is translated as CASSLQGQPQHF. The chain couples TRBV7-2 to TRBJ1-5, with a possible D match to TRBD1 (5 bases). The CDR3 is 12 amino acids. Per germline, CDR1 SGHTA and CDR2 FQGNSA. V lost 2 bases to trimming and J lost 6 bases, with 5 bases between them.

The chain carries TRBV19 and TRBJ2-1, with 10 bases that match TRBD2. The V and J ends lost 4 bases and 7 bases, in that order; junction bases with no gene match: 16. Germline V gene lookup returns CDR1 LNHDA and CDR2 SQIVND (reference sequence). This CDR3 contains 18 residues. The CDR3 sequence is CASSTTFLAGVGSNEQFF. Here the CDR3 DNA reads TGTGCCAGTAGTACAACCTTTCTAGCGGGAGTAGGAAGTAATGAGCAGTTCTTC.

The J gene is TRBJ2-6, the V gene TRBV27, with a weak D call TRBD1 (5 bases). Trimming took off 6 bases at V and 0 bases at J, with 6 bases between the two ends. The CDR3 totals 14 residues. Looked up from germline, CDR1 is MNHEY and CDR2 is SMNVEV (reference sequence). In DNA form, the CDR3 reads TGTGCCAGCAGACAGGACTCTGGGGCCAACGTCCTGACTTTC. This codes for CASRQDSGANVLTF. The full variable domain, its missing parts supplied by reference TRBV27 and TRBJ2-6, is EAQVTQNPRYLITVTGKKLTVTCSQNMNHEYMSWYRQDPGLGLRQIYYSMNVEVTDKGDVPEGYKVSRKEKRNFPLILESPSPNQTSLYFCASRQDSGANVLTFGAGSRLTVL.

The chain links TRBV23-1 to TRBJ2-7; TRBD1 aligns across 12 bases. Being an ORF, TRBV23-1 has a function that is uncertain. After removal of 0 bases from V and 7 bases from J, the junction contained 4 bases not matched to a gene. This CDR3 spans 15 amino acids. CDR3 DNA: TGCGCCAGCAGTCAATCGGGGACAGGGGGCCGGGAGCAGTACTTC. Amino acids: CASSQSGTGGREQYF.

The CDR3 sequence: CASMGAGRQETQYF. Here the CDR3 DNA reads TGTGCCAGCATGGGAGCGGGACGGCAAGAGACCCAGTACTTC. The rearrangement links TRBV28 to TRBJ2-5, with TRBD2 matching 7 bases. Germline V gives CDR1 MDHEN, CDR2 SYDVKM. The CDR3 consists of 14 residues. Trimming at V came to 7 bases and at J to 2 bases, leaving 7 bases not matched to a gene.

The chain uses TRBV5-1 and TRBJ2-3; 8 nucleotides line up with TRBD2. CDR1 SGHRS and CDR2 YFSETQ come from the germline V gene. CDR3 length: 17 residues. After removal of 0 bases from V and 2 bases from J, the junction contained 8 bases not matched to a gene. CDR3 residues: CASSLGLLAAYTDTQYF. CDR3 DNA sequence: TGCGCCAGCAGCTTGGGACTACTAGCGGCTTACACAGATACGCAGTATTTT.

The CDR3 loop reads CASSYFQGADEQYF. CDR3 nucleotide sequence: TGTGCCAGCAGTTATTTCCAGGGGGCGGATGAGCAGTACTTC. The chain has TRBV6-5 and TRBJ2-7; TRBD1 aligns across 8 bases. CDR1 is MNHEY, CDR2 SVGAGI, per germline. The CDR3 totals 14 residues. Trimming cost V 3 bases and J 7 bases; bases outside gene matches: 8.

The rearrangement links TRBV5-1 to TRBJ1-4, with TRBD1 matching 8 bases. CDR3 size: 14 residues. V lost 1 base and J lost 8; bases outside the gene matches: 4. Germline lookup yields CDR1 SGHRS and CDR2 YFSETQ. In DNA form, the CDR3 reads TGCGCCAGCAGCTTGCAGGGGGCAGGAGAAAAACTGTTTTTT. The encoded protein is CASSLQGAGEKLFF.

The chain uses TRBV27 and TRBJ2-5; tentatively, D is TRBD2 (6 bases). The CDR3 runs to 14 residues. Trimming took 3 bases from V and 2 from J, leaving 10 bases between them. Germline values: CDR1 MNHEY, CDR2 SMNVEV (reference sequence). CDR3 DNA sequence: TGTGCCAGCAGTTTTTCGACTAGTCAAGAGACCCAGTACTTC. The encoded protein is CASSFSTSQETQYF.

This rearrangement joins TRBV11-3 to TRBJ2-3; tentative D call: TRBD1 (5 bases). V was cut by 2 bases and J by 0 bases, with 9 bases left in between. The germline V gene has CDR1 SGHNT and CDR2 YENEEA. This CDR3 spans 15 amino acids. The CDR3 region is CASSLSGHSTDTQYF. Here the CDR3 DNA reads TGTGCCAGCAGCTTATCAGGGCATAGCACAGATACGCAGTATTTT. The full variable domain, rest sourced from reference TRBV11-3 and TRBJ2-3, is EAGVVQSPRYKIIEKKQPVAFWCNPISGHNTLYWYLQNLGQGPELLIRYENEEAVDDSQLPKDRFSAERLKGVDSTLKIQPAELGDSAVYLCASSLSGHSTDTQYFGPGTRLTVL.

This rearrangement joins TRBV11-2 to TRBJ1-6; no definite D call. Trimming pared 1 base from V and 13 bases from J, leaving 11 bases between. This CDR3 has 13 residues. Per germline, CDR1 SGHAT and CDR2 FQNNGV. The CDR3 region has the DNA TGTGCCAGCAGCTTAGGGGAGAGCGGGCCCCTCCACTTT. It codes for CASSLGESGPLHF.

This rearrangement joins TRBV7-9 to TRBJ2-1, with 10 positions matching TRBD2. The CDR3 has 14 residues. Germline lookup yields CDR1 SEHNR and CDR2 FQNEAQ (reference sequence). The trim removed 5 bases at V and 7 bases at J, leaving 5 bases unmatched. The CDR3 nucleotides read TGTGCCAGCAGCACTAGCGGGACCATTAATGAGCAGTTCTTC. It yields the protein CASSTSGTINEQFF.

This rearrangement joins TRBV18 to TRBJ1-1; 8 nucleotides align to TRBD1. This CDR3 contains 14 residues. Germline CDR1 KGHSH, CDR2 LQKENI. Trimming took 2 bases from V and 5 from J; bases not matched to a gene: 4. CDR3 nucleotide sequence: TGTGCCAGCTCACCAGACAGGGGTTATACTGAAGCTTTCTTT. Translation gives CASSPDRGYTEAFF.

The chain couples TRBV6-5 to TRBJ2-5; 9 nucleotides agree with TRBD1. There are 15 residues in the CDR3. The J segment lost 1 base and the V segment lost 6 bases, leaving 6 bases of the junction unmatched. Germline V CDR1 and CDR2: MNHEY, SVGAGI. The CDR3 sequence: CASRPQGAAQETQYF. The CDR3 DNA reads as TGTGCCAGCAGGCCACAGGGGGCTGCCCAAGAGACCCAGTACTTC.

The J gene is TRBJ2-3, the V gene TRBV11-2, with D possibly being TRBD2 (5 bases). Germline V gene lookup returns CDR1 SGHAT and CDR2 FQNNGV. There are 15 residues in the CDR3. The germline V and J ends were trimmed by 5 bases and 1 base, with 13 bases remaining between them. The CDR3 loop reads CASSPTAGGTDTQYF. The CDR3 bases are TGTGCCAGCAGCCCCACCGCGGGTGGCACAGATACGCAGTATTTT.

The rearrangement uses TRBV5-1 and TRBJ2-7, with TRBD2 as a possible D gene (5 bases). There are 14 residues in the CDR3. With 0 bases removed from V and 1 base from J, the gap between germline ends came to 8 bases. The germline gives CDR1 SGHRS, CDR2 YFSETQ. CDR3: CASSLEPGSYEQYF. CDR3 DNA: TGCGCCAGCAGCTTGGAACCGGGATCCTACGAGCAGTACTTC. The full variable domain, with the rest looked up from reference TRBV5-1 and TRBJ2-7, is KAGVTQTPRYLIKTRGQQVTLSCSPISGHRSVSWYQQTPGQGLQFLFEYFSETQRNKGNFPGRFSGRQFSNSRSEMNVSTLELGDSALYLCASSLEPGSYEQYFGPGTRLTVT.

This sequence joins TRBV27 and TRBJ2-6, with 11 bases identical to TRBD1. The CDR3 sequence is 17 residues long. The trim removed 5 bases at V and 4 bases at J, leaving 7 bases unmatched. Germline values: CDR1 MNHEY, CDR2 SMNVEV (reference sequence). The CDR3 loop is CASSPGQGAVGANVLTF. The CDR3 DNA sequence: TGTGCCAGCAGTCCAGGACAGGGGGCAGTCGGGGCCAACGTCCTGACTTTC.

This chain connects TRBV5-6 to TRBJ2-7; perhaps TRBD2 as D (6 bases). The germline V gene encodes CDR1 SGHDT and CDR2 YYEEEE. The CDR3 consists of 15 residues. The V end lost 0 bases, the J end lost 7 bases, and 17 bases lay between the germline ends. This CDR3 reads CASSLEGGTITEQYF. In nucleotides, the CDR3 is TGTGCCAGCAGCTTGGAGGGAGGAACTATAACGGAGCAGTACTTC. The variable domain in full, with the rest retrieved from reference TRBV5-6 and TRBJ2-7, is DAGVTQSPTHLIKTRGQQVTLRCSPKSGHDTVSWYQQALGQGPQFIFQYYEEEERQRGNFPDRFSGHQFPNYSSELNVNALLLGDSALYLCASSLEGGTITEQYFGPGTRLTVT.

The rearrangement links TRBV11-2 to TRBJ2-7; 8 bases fit TRBD2. Germline values: CDR1 SGHAT, CDR2 FQNNGV. Unmatched junction bases numbered 7, after V lost 1 base and J lost 5 bases. The CDR3 is 15 amino acids. For the CDR3, the DNA is TGTGCCAGCAGCTTAGCGGGACTAGTTTCTCACGAGCAGTACTTC. Protein product: CASSLAGLVSHEQYF.